The T cell receptor beta chain under discussion was sequenced for a study of T-cell memory formation after mild COVID-19. Overall study: Largely donor-specific sequence clusters came from a couple of donors. Whole-study results and caveats: Whether day 37 second-wave clones are SARS-CoV-2-specific was not confirmed.

TCRdb reanalysed the 5' RACE reads using MiXCR and keeps one entry per CDR3 protein. The table has around 180,000 distinct CDR3 sequences, about a fifth seen once; the top ten hold 3% to 4.5%. V lost 4 bases and J lost 6, with 19 bases in between. Germline CDR1 LNHNV, CDR2 YYDKDF (reference sequence). This CDR3 contains 15 residues. This clonotype is categorized as medium-sized. Its antigen is unidentified. Source material: PBMCs or a T cell subset sorted from them (not recorded which). This receptor was identified in a man aged 18 to 29 who had mild COVID-19 (a few samples of this study predate the infection). Cell type and time point are not known. The chain carries TRBV15 and TRBJ2-7; maybe TRBD2 (6 bases). The CDR3 protein is CATSTGGEGLSEQYF. As DNA, the CDR3 is TGTGCCACCAGCACGGGCGGGGAAGGGCTAAGCGAGCAGTACTTC.